Following are 29 T cell receptor beta chains from one sample sequenced in a study of blood T cell repertoires in COVID-19. Clones were read by immunoSEQ multiplex PCR, and TCRdb kept only the in-frame ones, dropping some. Here the sample spans 150,000 to 180,000 clones, approximately 83% being singletons. Sequenced sample: peripheral blood. The receptors stem from a woman in her sixties or seventies with acute or convalescent COVID-19.

CDR3: CATRGREGSNTEAFF. The CDR3 nucleotides are TGTGCCACCCGCGGGAGGGAGGGATCAAACACTGAAGCTTTCTTT. The chain has TRBV10-3 and TRBJ1-1; D is unresolved. This CDR3 is built from 15 residues. Deletions cut 10 bases from V and 2 bases from J, with 20 bases between. Germline V gives CDR1 ENHRY, CDR2 SYGVKD.

V is TRBV4-2 and J is TRBJ2-1; possibly TRBD2 for D (6 bases). The germline CDR1 and CDR2 sequences are LGHNA and YNFKEQ. V lost 1 base to trimming and J lost 6 bases, with 13 bases between them. The CDR3 is 15 amino acids. The chain's CDR3 is CASSQVGGNSNEQFF. As DNA, the CDR3 is TGTGCCAGCAGCCAAGTTGGGGGGAATAGCAATGAGCAGTTCTTC.

This chain joins TRBV28 and TRBJ1-6; 10 bases are shared with TRBD1. V lost 3 bases and J lost 8; bases outside the gene matches: 7. From germline, CDR1 is MDHEN and CDR2 SYDVKM. The CDR3 is 16 amino acids. CDR3: CASSFSWDRGDSPLHF. CDR3 nucleotides: TGTGCCAGCAGTTTTTCTTGGGACAGGGGTGATTCACCCCTCCACTTT.

This clone has more than one count but fewer than ten. The CDR3 protein is CASSLQGAGDTQYF. The DNA for the CDR3 is TGCGCCAGCAGCTTGCAGGGGGCAGGAGATACGCAGTATTTT. The gene calls are TRBV5-1 and TRBJ2-3; 8 nucleotides line up with TRBD1. CDR1 is SGHRS and CDR2 is YFSETQ in the germline V gene. The CDR3 is 14 residues long. Trimming at V came to 1 base and at J to 5 bases, leaving 3 bases not matched to a gene. Complete variable domain (other parts from reference TRBV5-1 and TRBJ2-3): KAGVTQTPRYLIKTRGQQVTLSCSPISGHRSVSWYQQTPGQGLQFLFEYFSETQRNKGNFPGRFSGRQFSNSRSEMNVSTLELGDSALYLCASSLQGAGDTQYFGPGTRLTVL.

The chain has TRBV24-1 and TRBJ1-2, with D possibly TRBD1 on 6 matching bases. The CDR3 sequence is 14 residues long. V lost 3 bases and J lost 8, with 15 bases in between. Germline V gene sequence: CDR1 KGHDR, CDR2 SFDVKD. The CDR3 loop is CATSDPPTGRGYTF. The DNA for the CDR3 is TGTGCCACCAGTGATCCCCCAACAGGGCGGGGCTACACCTTC.

This chain uses TRBV7-9 with TRBJ2-3; a weak D match, TRBD2 (5 bases). Trimming stripped 4 bases from V and 1 base from J, with 6 bases between. The germline gives CDR1 SEHNR, CDR2 FQNEAQ (reference sequence). The CDR3 is made up of 13 amino acids. CDR3 DNA: TGTGCCAGCAGCTGGAGGCGCACAGATACGCAGTATTTT. Its translation: CASSWRRTDTQYF.

The chain combines TRBV10-3 with TRBJ1-1, with 8 positions matching TRBD1. The V and J ends lost 6 bases and 5 bases, in that order; junction bases with no gene match: 8. Germline assignment: CDR1 ENHRY and CDR2 SYGVKD. The CDR3 runs to 14 residues. The CDR3 nucleotides read TGTGCCATCAGCGACGCAGGGGGCTGGACTGAAGCTTTCTTT. Its protein is CAISDAGGWTEAFF.

This clone occurred once. The chain joins TRBV5-1 to TRBJ2-7; tentatively, D is TRBD2 (7 bases). Trimming shortened V by 5 bases and J by 2 bases, and 17 bases separated the two germline ends. Germline values: CDR1 SGHRS, CDR2 YFSETQ. This CDR3 contains 15 residues. The DNA for the CDR3 is TGCGCCAGCAGTGGGGCGAGGGGGGGGACCTACGAGCAGTACTTC. Translated, it gives CASSGARGGTYEQYF.

This chain connects TRBV20-1 to TRBJ1-1; possible D gene TRBD1, 5 bases. Germline V gene sequence: CDR1 DFQATT, CDR2 SNEGSKA (reference sequence). V was pared by 3 bases and J by 0 bases, with 14 bases between. This CDR3 is built from 15 residues. The CDR3 protein is CSASEAGHLNTEAFF. CDR3 nucleotide sequence: TGCAGTGCTAGTGAGGCAGGGCATTTGAACACTGAAGCTTTCTTT.

CDR3 DNA sequence: TGTGCCAGCAGCTCACTAGCGGGGGGGCCCAATGAGCAGTTCTTC. Encoded protein: CASSSLAGGPNEQFF. This chain connects TRBV7-6 to TRBJ2-1; 13 positions match TRBD2. The CDR3 sequence is 15 residues long. J was trimmed by 6 bases and V by 4 bases; bases with no gene match: 3. Germline CDR1 and CDR2: SGHVS and FNYEAQ.

The rearrangement joins TRBV4-1 to TRBJ2-1, with 11 bases aligning to TRBD2. The V gene end was trimmed by 3 bases and the J gene end by 0 bases; junction bases not matched to a gene: 13. Germline lookup yields CDR1 MGHRA and CDR2 YSYEKL. The CDR3 runs to 20 residues. The CDR3 reads CASSHPTPGTSGSSYNEQFF. DNA for the CDR3: TGCGCCAGCAGCCATCCTACCCCCGGGACTAGCGGAAGCTCCTACAATGAGCAGTTCTTC.

CDR3 in amino acids: CASISQGGRRETQYF. The DNA of the CDR3 is TGTGCCAGCATTAGCCAGGGGGGAAGAAGAGAGACCCAGTACTTC. The rearrangement links TRBV6-5 to TRBJ2-5; D perhaps matches TRBD1 (7 bases). CDR1 is MNHEY and CDR2 is SVGAGI in the germline V gene. The CDR3 has 15 amino acids. The V end lost 7 bases, the J end lost 4 bases, and 19 bases lay between the germline ends.

This chain connects TRBV3-1 (or the pseudogene TRBV3-2) to TRBJ2-1; 9 bases are a match to TRBD2. This CDR3 comprises 15 residues. V dropped 7 bases and J dropped 1; count of bases not matched to a gene: 5. The germline gives CDR1 LGHDT, CDR2 YNNKEL (reference sequence). Here the CDR3 reads CASNRGLASYNEQFF. CDR3 sequence (DNA): TGTGCCAGCAACCGGGGACTAGCTTCCTACAATGAGCAGTTCTTC.

The chain employs TRBV5-1 and TRBJ2-1; the match to TRBD2 covers 11 bases. Germline CDR1 reads SGHRS; CDR2 reads YFSETQ. The CDR3 consists of 14 residues. Losses at the gene ends were 4 bases for V and 7 bases for J; bases not matched to a gene: 4. Written as DNA, the CDR3 is TGCGCCAGCAGCGGCGGGACTAGCGGAAATGAGCAGTTCTTC. The encoded protein is CASSGGTSGNEQFF.

CDR3 sequence reads: CASSLSEETQYF. The CDR3, as DNA: TGCGCCAGCAGCTTGTCCGAAGAGACCCAGTACTTC. The V and J genes are TRBV5-1 and TRBJ2-5; D is uncertain. Germline V gene data show CDR1 as SGHRS and CDR2 as YFSETQ. This CDR3 contains 12 residues. V lost 1 base and J 3 bases, leaving 4 bases between the germline ends.

This chain links TRBV4-1 with TRBJ1-6; TRBD1 matches 9 bases. The V gene's germline CDR1 is MGHRA and CDR2 YSYEKL. CDR3 length: 17 residues. V shed 4 bases, J shed 1 base, and the junction held 5 bases outside the gene matches. The DNA of the CDR3 is TGCGCCAGCAGCCCGAAGGACAGGGGTTCCTATAATTCACCCCTCCACTTT. Protein sequence: CASSPKDRGSYNSPLHF.

Ten or more counts support this clone. The J gene is TRBJ1-5, the V gene TRBV19; D possibly corresponds to TRBD1 (6 bases). This CDR3 has 13 residues. Trimming stripped 3 bases from V and 6 bases from J, with 9 bases between. Germline V gene sequence: CDR1 LNHDA, CDR2 SQIVND (reference sequence). This CDR3 reads CASSMGHFQPQHF. CDR3 bases: TGTGCCAGTAGTATGGGACATTTTCAGCCCCAGCATTTT.

This chain uses TRBV4-1 with TRBJ2-7; tentative D call: TRBD1 (6 bases). This CDR3 comprises 16 residues. The germline gives CDR1 MGHRA, CDR2 YSYEKL. V lost 1 base to trimming and J lost 2 bases, with 15 bases between them. CDR3 loop: CASSQGQGPGAYEQYF. CDR3 DNA sequence: TGCGCCAGCAGCCAAGGTCAGGGGCCAGGGGCCTACGAGCAGTACTTC.

The rearrangement joins TRBV24-1 to TRBJ1-2, with 8 nucleotides matching TRBD1. Germline loops: CDR1 KGHDR, CDR2 SFDVKD. The V and J ends lost 11 bases and 6 bases, in that order; junction bases with no gene match: 13. The CDR3 consists of 14 residues. The CDR3 nucleotides read TGTGCCATCCGAGCTGGACAGGGATCGGATGGCTACACCTTC. It encodes CAIRAGQGSDGYTF.

V and J are TRBV6-5 and TRBJ2-7; no firm D call. The V gene lost 7 bases and the J gene lost 4 bases, with 8 bases spanning the gap. Germline loops: CDR1 MNHEY, CDR2 SVGAGI. The CDR3 consists of 11 residues. The CDR3 nucleotides read TGTGCCAGCACTAACGAGTACGAGCAGTACTTC. It encodes CASTNEYEQYF.

The chain combines TRBV24-1 with TRBJ2-3, with D possibly TRBD1 on 6 matching bases. This CDR3 is 13 amino acids long. Germline CDR1 reads KGHDR; CDR2 reads SFDVKD. V was trimmed by 5 bases and J by 3 bases, leaving 8 bases between them. CDR3: CATSGTGTDTQYF. The CDR3 nucleotides read TGTGCCACCAGTGGTACAGGGACAGATACGCAGTATTTT.

The chain combines TRBV3-1 (or the pseudogene TRBV3-2) with TRBJ2-2; 10 nucleotides match TRBD1. The CDR3 is 15 amino acids. Germline loops: CDR1 LGHDT, CDR2 YNNKEL (reference sequence). Trimming at V came to 6 bases and at J to 2 bases, leaving 3 bases not matched to a gene. The CDR3, as DNA: TGTGCCAGCAGGCGGACAGGGGGAAACACCGGGGAGCTGTTTTTT. Amino acid sequence: CASRRTGGNTGELFF.

The V gene is TRBV7-9, the J gene TRBJ1-4, with 8 bases that match TRBD1. Germline CDR1 is SEHNR and CDR2 is FQNEAQ (reference sequence). V was pared by 4 bases and J by 4 bases, with 8 bases of the junction left unmatched. CDR3 length: 16 amino acids. For the CDR3, the DNA is TGTGCCAGCAGCTACCCTCGACAGGGGTTTAATGAAAAACTGTTTTTT. Protein sequence: CASSYPRQGFNEKLFF.

The gene calls are TRBV15 and TRBJ1-6, with 7 bases lining up with TRBD1. Germline V lookup: CDR1 LNHNV, CDR2 YYDKDF (reference sequence). J was trimmed by 7 bases and V by 0 bases; bases with no gene match: 6. The CDR3 has 16 residues. This CDR3 is CATSRDDREGNSPLHF. CDR3 nucleotides: TGTGCCACCAGCAGAGACGACAGGGAAGGGAATTCACCCCTCCACTTT.

The chain recombines TRBV27 with TRBJ1-2; 7 nucleotides agree with TRBD1. The CDR3 totals 14 residues. Germline-derived CDR1 and CDR2 are MNHEY and SMNVEV (reference sequence). Germline trimming cut 0 bases from V and 3 bases from J; bases unmatched to any gene: 1. CDR3: CASSLSQGHYGYTF. The CDR3 region has the DNA TGTGCCAGCAGTTTATCACAGGGGCACTATGGCTACACCTTC.

The J gene is TRBJ1-6, the V gene TRBV11-1; 8 bases align to TRBD1. The CDR3 has 15 amino acids. V gave up 0 bases and J gave up 8 bases; unmatched junction bases: 3. The germline CDR1 and CDR2 sequences are SGHAT and FQDESV (reference sequence). The CDR3 sequence is CASSLAGQGYSPLHF. Written as DNA, the CDR3 is TGTGCCAGCAGCTTAGCTGGACAGGGCTATTCACCCCTCCACTTT.

The V and J genes are TRBV6-5 and TRBJ1-3, with a possible D match to TRBD1 (6 bases). The V and J ends lost 5 bases and 4 bases respectively, with 15 bases between them. In germline, CDR1 is MNHEY, CDR2 SVGAGI. The CDR3 spans 15 residues. CDR3 loop: CASSHNRERGNTIYF. Here the CDR3 DNA reads TGTGCCAGCAGTCACAACAGGGAAAGGGGAAACACCATATATTTT.

The V and J genes are TRBV5-6 and TRBJ2-2; TRBD2 agrees at 7 bases. Germline lookup yields CDR1 SGHDT and CDR2 YYEEEE. This CDR3 is built from 14 residues. The J segment lost 0 bases and the V segment lost 6 bases, leaving 2 bases of the junction unmatched. Here the CDR3 reads CASTRGANTGELFF. DNA of the CDR3: TGTGCCAGCACCCGGGGGGCGAACACCGGGGAGCTGTTTTTT.

The chain carries TRBV19 and TRBJ1-2; unclear D gene. V lost 2 bases to trimming and J lost 0 bases, with 10 bases between them. There are 15 residues in the CDR3. CDR1 and CDR2 from the germline V gene are LNHDA and SQIVND (reference sequence). The CDR3 spells CASSITNSPNYGYTF. The CDR3 bases are TGTGCCAGTAGTATAACGAACAGCCCTAACTATGGCTACACCTTC.